This TCR beta chain comes out of a study of beta chain features in type 1 diabetes. Germline V gives CDR1 SGHVS, CDR2 FNYEAQ. There are 15 residues in the CDR3. J lost 4 bases, V lost 5 bases, and 8 bases had no gene match. Expressed TCRB transcripts got sequenced, as all isolated RNA was reverse transcribed. Libraries were prepared by immunoSEQ multiplex PCR; TCRdb keeps only in-frame clonotypes and omits some of them. Of hundreds of thousands of clones in the sample, roughly 14% were seen once. V usage is TRBV7-6 and J usage is TRBJ2-1; 7 positions match TRBD2. The sequenced sample was naive CD4+ T cells from blood. The clonotype originates from a woman between 35 and 50 years old in good health. The DNA for the CDR3 is TGTGCCAGCAGCCTAGGGGCGGGGGAGTACAATGAGCAGTTCTTC. It is translated as CASSLGAGEYNEQFF.